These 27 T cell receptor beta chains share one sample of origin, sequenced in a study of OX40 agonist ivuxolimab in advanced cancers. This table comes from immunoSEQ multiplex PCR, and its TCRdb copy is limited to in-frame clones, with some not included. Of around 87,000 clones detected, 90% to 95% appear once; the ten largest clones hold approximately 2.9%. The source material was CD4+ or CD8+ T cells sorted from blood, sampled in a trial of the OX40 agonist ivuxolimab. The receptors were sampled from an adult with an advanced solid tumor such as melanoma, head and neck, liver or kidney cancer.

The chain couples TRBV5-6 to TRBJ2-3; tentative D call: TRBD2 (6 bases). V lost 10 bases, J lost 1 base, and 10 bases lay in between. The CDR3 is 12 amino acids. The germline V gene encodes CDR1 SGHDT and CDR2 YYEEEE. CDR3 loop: CASGEGTDTQYF. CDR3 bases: TGTGCCTCCGGGGAGGGCACAGATACGCAGTATTTT.

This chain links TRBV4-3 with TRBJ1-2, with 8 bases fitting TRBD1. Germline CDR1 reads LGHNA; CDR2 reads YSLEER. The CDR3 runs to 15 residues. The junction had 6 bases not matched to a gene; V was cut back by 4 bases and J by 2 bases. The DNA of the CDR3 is TGCGCCAGCAGCCCAGCCGGACAGGGCAACTATGGCTACACCTTC. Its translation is CASSPAGQGNYGYTF.

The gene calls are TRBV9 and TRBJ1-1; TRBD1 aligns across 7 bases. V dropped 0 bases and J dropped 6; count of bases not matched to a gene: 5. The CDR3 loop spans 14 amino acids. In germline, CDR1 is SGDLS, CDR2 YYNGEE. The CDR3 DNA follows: TGTGCCAGCAGCGTAGGACAGGGTAGGTCTGAAGCTTTCTTT. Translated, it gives CASSVGQGRSEAFF.

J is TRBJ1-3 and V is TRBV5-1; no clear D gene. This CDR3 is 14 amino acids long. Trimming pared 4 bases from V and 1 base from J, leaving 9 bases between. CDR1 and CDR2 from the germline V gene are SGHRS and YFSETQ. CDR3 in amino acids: CASSVAGSGNTIYF. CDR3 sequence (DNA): TGCGCCAGCAGCGTGGCGGGTTCTGGAAACACCATATATTTT.

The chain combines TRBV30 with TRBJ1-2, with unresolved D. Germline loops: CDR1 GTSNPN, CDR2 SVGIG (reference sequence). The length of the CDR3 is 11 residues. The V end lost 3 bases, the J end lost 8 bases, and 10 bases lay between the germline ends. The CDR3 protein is CAWRAPRGYTF. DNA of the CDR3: TGTGCCTGGAGGGCTCCCCGCGGCTACACCTTC.

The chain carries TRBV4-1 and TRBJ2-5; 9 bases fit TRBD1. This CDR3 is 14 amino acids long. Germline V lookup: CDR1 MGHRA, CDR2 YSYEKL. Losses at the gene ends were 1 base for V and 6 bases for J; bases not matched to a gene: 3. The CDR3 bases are TGCGCCAGCAGCCAAGGTGACAGGGGGAAGACCCAGTACTTC. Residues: CASSQGDRGKTQYF.

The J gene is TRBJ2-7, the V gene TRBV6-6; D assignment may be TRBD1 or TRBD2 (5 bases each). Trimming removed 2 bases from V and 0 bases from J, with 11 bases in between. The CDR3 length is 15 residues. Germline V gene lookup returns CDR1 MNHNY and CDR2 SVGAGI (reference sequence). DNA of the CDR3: TGTGCCAGCAGTTACGGGACGTCGAGCTCCTACGAGCAGTACTTC. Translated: CASSYGTSSSYEQYF.

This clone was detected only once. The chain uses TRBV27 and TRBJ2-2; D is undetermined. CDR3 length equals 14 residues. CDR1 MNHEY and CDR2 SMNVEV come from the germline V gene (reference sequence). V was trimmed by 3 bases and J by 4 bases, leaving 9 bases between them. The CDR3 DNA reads TGTGCCAGCAGTTTCAGAATAGGCACCGGGGAGCTGTTTTTT. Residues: CASSFRIGTGELFF.

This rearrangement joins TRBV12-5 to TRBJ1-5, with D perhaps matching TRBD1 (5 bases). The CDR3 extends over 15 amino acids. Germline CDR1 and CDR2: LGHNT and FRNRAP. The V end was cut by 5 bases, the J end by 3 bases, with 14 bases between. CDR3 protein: CASGPDSIINQPQHF. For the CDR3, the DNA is TGTGCTAGTGGTCCTGACAGTATCATCAATCAGCCCCAGCATTTT.

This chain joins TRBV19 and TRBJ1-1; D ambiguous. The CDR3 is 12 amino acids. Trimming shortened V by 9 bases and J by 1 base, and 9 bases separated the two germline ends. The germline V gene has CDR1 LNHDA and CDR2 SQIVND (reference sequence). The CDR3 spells CASSLGNTEAFF. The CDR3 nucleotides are TGTGCCAGCTCGCTGGGGAACACTGAAGCTTTCTTT.

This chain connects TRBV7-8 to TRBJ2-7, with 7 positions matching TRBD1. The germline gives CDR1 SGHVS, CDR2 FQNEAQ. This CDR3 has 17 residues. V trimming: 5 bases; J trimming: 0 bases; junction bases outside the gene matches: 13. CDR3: CASSTPLDRDSSYEQYF. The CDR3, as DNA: TGTGCCAGCAGCACCCCCCTCGACCGGGACAGCTCCTACGAGCAGTACTTC. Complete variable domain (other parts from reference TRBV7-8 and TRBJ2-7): GAGVSQSPRYKVAKRGQDVALRCDPISGHVSLFWYQQALGQGPEFLTYFQNEAQLDKSGLPSDRFFAERPEGSVSTLKIQRTQQEDSAVYLCASSTPLDRDSSYEQYFGPGTRLTVT.

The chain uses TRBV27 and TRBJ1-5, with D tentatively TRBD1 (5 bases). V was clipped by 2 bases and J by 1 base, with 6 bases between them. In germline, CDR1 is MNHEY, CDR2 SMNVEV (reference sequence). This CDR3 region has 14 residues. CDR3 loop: CASSLGGSNQPQHF. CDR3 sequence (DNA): TGTGCCAGCAGTTTAGGGGGAAGCAATCAGCCCCAGCATTTT.

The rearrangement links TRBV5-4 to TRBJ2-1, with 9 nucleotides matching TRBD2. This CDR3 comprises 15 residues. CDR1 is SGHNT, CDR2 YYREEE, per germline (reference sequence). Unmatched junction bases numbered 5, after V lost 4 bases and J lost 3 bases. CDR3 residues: CASSPQAGGYNEQFF. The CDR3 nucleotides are TGTGCCAGCAGCCCCCAAGCGGGGGGCTACAATGAGCAGTTCTTC. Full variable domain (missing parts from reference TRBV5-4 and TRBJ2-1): ETGVTQSPTHLIKTRGQQVTLRCSSQSGHNTVSWYQQALGQGPQFIFQYYREEENGRGNFPPRFSGLQFPNYSSELNVNALELDDSALYLCASSPQAGGYNEQFFGPGTRLTVL.

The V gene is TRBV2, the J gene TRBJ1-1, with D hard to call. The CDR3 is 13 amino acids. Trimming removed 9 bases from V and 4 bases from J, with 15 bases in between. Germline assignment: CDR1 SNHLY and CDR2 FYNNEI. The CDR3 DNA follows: TGTGCCAGAGGGTCCTCGAGGGCCACTGAAGCTTTCTTT. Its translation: CARGSSRATEAFF.

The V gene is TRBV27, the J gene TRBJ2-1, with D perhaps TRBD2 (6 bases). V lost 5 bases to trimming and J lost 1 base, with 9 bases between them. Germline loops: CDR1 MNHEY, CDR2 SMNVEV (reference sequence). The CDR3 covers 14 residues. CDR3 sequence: CASSPTSSYNEQFF. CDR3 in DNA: TGTGCCAGCAGTCCGACTAGTTCCTACAATGAGCAGTTCTTC.

In DNA form, the CDR3 reads TGTGCCAGCAGTTTATCGGGAGGGAGGGGAGAGACCCAGTACTTC. Protein sequence: CASSLSGGRGETQYF. V and J are TRBV27 and TRBJ2-5, with 7 nucleotides matching TRBD2. V shed 0 bases, J shed 4 bases, and the junction held 5 bases outside the gene matches. This CDR3 spans 15 amino acids. The germline CDR1 and CDR2 sequences are MNHEY and SMNVEV (reference sequence).

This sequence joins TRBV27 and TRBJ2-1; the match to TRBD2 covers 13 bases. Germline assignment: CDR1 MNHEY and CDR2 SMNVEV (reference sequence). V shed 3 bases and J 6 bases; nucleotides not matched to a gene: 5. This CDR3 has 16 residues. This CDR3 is CASSFLGLAGVNEQFF. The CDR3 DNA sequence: TGTGCCAGCAGTTTCCTAGGACTAGCGGGAGTCAATGAGCAGTTCTTC.

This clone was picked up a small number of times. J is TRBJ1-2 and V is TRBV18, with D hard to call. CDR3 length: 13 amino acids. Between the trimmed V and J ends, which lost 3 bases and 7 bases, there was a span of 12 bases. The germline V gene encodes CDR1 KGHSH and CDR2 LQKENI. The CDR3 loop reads CASSPPPMGGYTF. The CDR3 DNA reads TGTGCCAGCTCACCTCCCCCCATGGGTGGCTACACCTTC.

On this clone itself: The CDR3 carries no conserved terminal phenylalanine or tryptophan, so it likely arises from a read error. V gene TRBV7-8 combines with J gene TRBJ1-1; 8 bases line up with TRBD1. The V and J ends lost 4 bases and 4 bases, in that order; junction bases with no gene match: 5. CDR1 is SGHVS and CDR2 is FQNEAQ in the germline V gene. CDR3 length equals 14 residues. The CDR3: CASSSRQGITEAFL. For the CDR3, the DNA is TGTGCCAGCAGCTCCCGACAGGGGATCACTGAAGCTTTCCTT.

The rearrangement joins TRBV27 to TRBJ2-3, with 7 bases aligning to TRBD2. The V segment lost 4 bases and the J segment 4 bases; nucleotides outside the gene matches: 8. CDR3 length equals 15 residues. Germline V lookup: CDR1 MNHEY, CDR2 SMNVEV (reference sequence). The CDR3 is CASSSWTSSADTQYF. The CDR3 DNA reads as TGTGCCAGCAGTTCGTGGACTAGTTCGGCAGATACGCAGTATTTT.

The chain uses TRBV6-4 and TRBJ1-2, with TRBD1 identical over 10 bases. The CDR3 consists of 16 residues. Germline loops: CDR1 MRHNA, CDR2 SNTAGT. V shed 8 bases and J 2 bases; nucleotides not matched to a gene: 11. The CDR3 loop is CASPLIWDRGNYGYTF. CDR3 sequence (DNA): TGTGCCAGCCCCCTTATCTGGGACAGGGGAAACTATGGCTACACCTTC.

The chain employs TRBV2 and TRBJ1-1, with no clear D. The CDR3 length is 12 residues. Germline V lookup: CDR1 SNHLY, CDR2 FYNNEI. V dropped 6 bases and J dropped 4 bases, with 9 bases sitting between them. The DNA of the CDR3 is TGTGCCAGCAGGATAGAGGGCACTGAAGCTTTCTTT. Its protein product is CASRIEGTEAFF.

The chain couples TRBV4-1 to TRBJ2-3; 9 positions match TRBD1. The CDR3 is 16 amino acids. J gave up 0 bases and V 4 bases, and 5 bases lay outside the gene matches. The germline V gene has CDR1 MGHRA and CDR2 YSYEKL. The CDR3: CASSLQGQGSTDTQYF. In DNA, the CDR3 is TGCGCCAGCAGCCTCCAAGGACAGGGGAGCACAGATACGCAGTATTTT.

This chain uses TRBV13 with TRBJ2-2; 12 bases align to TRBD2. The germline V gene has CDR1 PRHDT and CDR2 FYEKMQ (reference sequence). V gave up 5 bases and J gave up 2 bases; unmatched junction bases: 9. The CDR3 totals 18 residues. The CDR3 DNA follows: TGTGCCAGCAGCCTAGAACCGGGACTAGCGGGTAACACCGGGGAGCTGTTTTTT. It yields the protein CASSLEPGLAGNTGELFF.

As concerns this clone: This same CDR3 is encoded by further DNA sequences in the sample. The CDR3 DNA follows: TGTGCCTGGAGTCGGGACAGGGGCAACGAGCAGTACTTC. It encodes CAWSRDRGNEQYF. The chain employs TRBV30 and TRBJ2-7; TRBD1 aligns across 10 bases. Trimming cost V 2 bases and J 5 bases; bases outside gene matches: 3. Germline CDR1 is GTSNPN and CDR2 is SVGIG (reference sequence). The CDR3 covers 13 residues.

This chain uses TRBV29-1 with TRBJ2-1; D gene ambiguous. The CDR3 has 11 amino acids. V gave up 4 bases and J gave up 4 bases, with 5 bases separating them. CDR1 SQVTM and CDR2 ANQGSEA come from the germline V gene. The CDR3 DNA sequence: TGCAGCGTTGTGGGTTACAATGAGCAGTTCTTC. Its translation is CSVVGYNEQFF.

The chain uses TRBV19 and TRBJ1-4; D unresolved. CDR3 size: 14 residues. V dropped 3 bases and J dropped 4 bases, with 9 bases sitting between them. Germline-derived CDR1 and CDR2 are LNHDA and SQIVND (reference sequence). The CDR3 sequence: CASSIREFNEKLFF. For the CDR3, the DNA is TGTGCCAGTAGTATTCGGGAGTTTAATGAAAAACTGTTTTTT.